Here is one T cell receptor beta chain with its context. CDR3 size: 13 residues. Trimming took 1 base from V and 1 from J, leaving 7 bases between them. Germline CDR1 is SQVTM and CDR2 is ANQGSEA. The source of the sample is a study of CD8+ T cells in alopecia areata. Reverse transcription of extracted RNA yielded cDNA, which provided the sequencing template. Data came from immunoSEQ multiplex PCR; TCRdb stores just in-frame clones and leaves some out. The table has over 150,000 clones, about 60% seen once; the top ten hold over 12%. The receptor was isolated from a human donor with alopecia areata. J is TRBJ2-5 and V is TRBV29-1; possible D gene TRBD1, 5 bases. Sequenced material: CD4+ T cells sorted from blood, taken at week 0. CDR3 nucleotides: TGCAGCGTTGAAGCGACAGTCCAAGAGACCCAGTACTTC. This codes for CSVEATVQETQYF.